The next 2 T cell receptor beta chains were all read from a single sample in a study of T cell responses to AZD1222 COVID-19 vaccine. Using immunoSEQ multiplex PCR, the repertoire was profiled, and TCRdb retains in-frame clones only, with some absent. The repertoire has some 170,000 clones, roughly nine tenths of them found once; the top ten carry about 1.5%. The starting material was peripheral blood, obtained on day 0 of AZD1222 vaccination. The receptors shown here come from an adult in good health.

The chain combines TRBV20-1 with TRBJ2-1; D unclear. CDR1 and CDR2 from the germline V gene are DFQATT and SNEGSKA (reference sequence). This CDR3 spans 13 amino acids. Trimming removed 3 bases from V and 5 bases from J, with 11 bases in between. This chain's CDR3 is CSASASPNNEQFF. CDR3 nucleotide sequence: TGCAGTGCTAGTGCGAGCCCGAACAATGAGCAGTTCTTC.

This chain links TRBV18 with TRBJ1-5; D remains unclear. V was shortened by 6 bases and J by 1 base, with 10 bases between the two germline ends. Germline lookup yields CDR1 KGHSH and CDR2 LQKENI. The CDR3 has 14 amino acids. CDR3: CASSPGASNQPQHF. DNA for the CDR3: TGTGCCAGCTCCCCCGGAGCCAGCAATCAGCCCCAGCATTTT.